This T cell receptor (beta chain) was recovered during a study of T cells in Graves' hyperthyroidism and ophthalmopathy. For the study at large: Any treatment followed the collection of peripheral blood at initial diagnosis. Notes on the study in general: A model of 13 V-J features distinguished ophthalmopathy from stable hyperthyroidism. The majority of expanded thyroid clonotypes above 0.001 also appeared in blood.

The CDR3 loop spans 15 amino acids. Per the germline V gene, CDR1 is SGHRS and CDR2 is YFSETQ. V lost 4 bases and J lost 6; bases outside the gene matches: 4. This clonotype was detected a few times. Its antigen is not identified. PBMCs were derived from roughly 10 ml fresh peripheral blood. Researchers amplified the TCR beta CDR3 regions from RNA transcripts. With the HTBI primer set, the TCR CDR3 went through a first round of RT-PCR. In TCRdb, the multiplex PCR reads were re-called with MiXCR into one record per CDR3 protein. This sample carries hundreds of thousands of distinct CDR3 sequences, less than 30% of them seen once, and the ten largest clones take roughly 24%.

Sequences were obtained from blood. This receptor was obtained from a man in his forties or fifties with Graves' hyperthyroidism that later progressed to Graves' ophthalmopathy. V and J are TRBV5-1 and TRBJ2-1, with 13 bases aligning to TRBD2. The DNA of the CDR3 is TGCGCCAGCAGCGGAGGACTAGCGGGAGTCAATGAGCAGTTCTTC. Translation gives CASSGGLAGVNEQFF. Filled out from reference TRBV5-1 and TRBJ2-1, the complete variable domain reads KAGVTQTPRYLIKTRGQQVTLSCSPISGHRSVSWYQQTPGQGLQFLFEYFSETQRNKGNFPGRFSGRQFSNSRSEMNVSTLELGDSALYLCASSGGLAGVNEQFFGPGTRLTVL.